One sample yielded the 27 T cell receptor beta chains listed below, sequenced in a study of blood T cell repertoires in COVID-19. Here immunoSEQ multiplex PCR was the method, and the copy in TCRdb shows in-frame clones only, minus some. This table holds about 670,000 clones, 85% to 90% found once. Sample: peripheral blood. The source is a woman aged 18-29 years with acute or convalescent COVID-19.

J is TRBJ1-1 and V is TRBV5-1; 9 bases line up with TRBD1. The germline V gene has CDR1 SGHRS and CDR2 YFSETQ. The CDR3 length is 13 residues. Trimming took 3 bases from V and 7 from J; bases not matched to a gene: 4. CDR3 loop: CASSWDRVGEAFF. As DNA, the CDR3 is TGCGCCAGCAGCTGGGACAGGGTAGGTGAAGCTTTCTTT.

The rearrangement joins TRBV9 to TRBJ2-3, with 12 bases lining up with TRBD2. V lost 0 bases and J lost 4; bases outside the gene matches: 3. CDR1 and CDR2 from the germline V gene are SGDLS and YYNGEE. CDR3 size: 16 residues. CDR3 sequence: CASSVVLAGGPDTQYF. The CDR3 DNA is TGTGCCAGCAGCGTAGTACTAGCGGGGGGACCAGATACGCAGTATTTT.

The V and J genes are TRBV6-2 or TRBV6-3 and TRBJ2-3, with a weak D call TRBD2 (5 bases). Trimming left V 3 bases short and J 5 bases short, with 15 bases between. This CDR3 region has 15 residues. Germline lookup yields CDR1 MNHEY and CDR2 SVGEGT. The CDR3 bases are TGTGCCAGCAGTTATCAGCCAGAGGGTGGAGATACGCAGTATTTT. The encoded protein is CASSYQPEGGDTQYF.

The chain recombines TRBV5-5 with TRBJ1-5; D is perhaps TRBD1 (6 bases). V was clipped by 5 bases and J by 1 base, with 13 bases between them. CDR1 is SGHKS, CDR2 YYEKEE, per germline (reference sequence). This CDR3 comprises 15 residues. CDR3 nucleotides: TGTGCCAGCAGTTGGACAGAGGACAGCAATCAGCCCCAGCATTTT. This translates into CASSWTEDSNQPQHF.

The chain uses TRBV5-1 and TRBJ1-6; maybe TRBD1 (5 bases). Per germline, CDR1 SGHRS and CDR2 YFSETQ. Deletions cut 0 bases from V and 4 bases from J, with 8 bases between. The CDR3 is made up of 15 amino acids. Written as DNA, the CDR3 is TGCGCCAGCAGCTTGGCAGGGATATATAATTCACCCCTCCACTTT. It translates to CASSLAGIYNSPLHF.

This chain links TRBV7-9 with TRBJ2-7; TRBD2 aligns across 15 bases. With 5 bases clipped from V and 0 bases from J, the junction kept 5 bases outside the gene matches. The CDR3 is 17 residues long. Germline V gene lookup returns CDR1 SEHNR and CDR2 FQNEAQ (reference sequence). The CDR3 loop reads CASSGTSGGRSSYEQYF. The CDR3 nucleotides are TGTGCCAGCAGCGGGACTAGCGGGGGGCGGAGCTCCTACGAGCAGTACTTC.

CDR3 sequence (DNA): TGTGCCAGCAAAGGAGGGAGGCTGCCTAATGAAAAACTGTTTTTT. Protein: CASKGGRLPNEKLFF. The chain combines TRBV2 with TRBJ1-4; D unresolved. This CDR3 is built from 15 residues. Per germline, CDR1 SNHLY and CDR2 FYNNEI. V was pared by 7 bases and J by 3 bases, with 15 bases between.

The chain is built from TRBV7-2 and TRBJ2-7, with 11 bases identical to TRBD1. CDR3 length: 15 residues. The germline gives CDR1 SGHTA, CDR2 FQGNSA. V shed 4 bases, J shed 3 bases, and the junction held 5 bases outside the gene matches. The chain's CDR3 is CASSSVGTGGYEQYF. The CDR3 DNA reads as TGTGCCAGCAGCTCCGTAGGGACAGGGGGCTACGAGCAGTACTTC.

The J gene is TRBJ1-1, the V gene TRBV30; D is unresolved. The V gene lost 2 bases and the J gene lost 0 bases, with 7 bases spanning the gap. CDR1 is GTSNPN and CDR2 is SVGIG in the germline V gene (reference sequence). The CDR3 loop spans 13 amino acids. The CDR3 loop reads CAWSIQVNTEAFF. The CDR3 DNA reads TGTGCCTGGAGTATTCAGGTGAACACTGAAGCTTTCTTT.

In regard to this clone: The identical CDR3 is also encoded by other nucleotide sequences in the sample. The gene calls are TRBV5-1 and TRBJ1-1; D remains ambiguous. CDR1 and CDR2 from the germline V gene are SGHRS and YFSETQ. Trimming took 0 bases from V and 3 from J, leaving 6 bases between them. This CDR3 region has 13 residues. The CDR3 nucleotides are TGCGCCAGCAGCTTGGTGGCGGACACTGAAGCTTTCTTT. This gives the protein CASSLVADTEAFF. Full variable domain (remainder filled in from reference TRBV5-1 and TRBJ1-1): KAGVTQTPRYLIKTRGQQVTLSCSPISGHRSVSWYQQTPGQGLQFLFEYFSETQRNKGNFPGRFSGRQFSNSRSEMNVSTLELGDSALYLCASSLVADTEAFFGQGTRLTVV.

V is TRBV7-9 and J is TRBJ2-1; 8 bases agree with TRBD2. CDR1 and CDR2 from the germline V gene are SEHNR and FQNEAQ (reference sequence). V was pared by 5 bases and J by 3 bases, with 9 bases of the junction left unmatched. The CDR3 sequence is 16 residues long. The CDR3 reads CASSPRGRGDYNEQFF. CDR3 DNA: TGTGCCAGCAGCCCCCGGGGGCGGGGGGACTACAATGAGCAGTTCTTC.

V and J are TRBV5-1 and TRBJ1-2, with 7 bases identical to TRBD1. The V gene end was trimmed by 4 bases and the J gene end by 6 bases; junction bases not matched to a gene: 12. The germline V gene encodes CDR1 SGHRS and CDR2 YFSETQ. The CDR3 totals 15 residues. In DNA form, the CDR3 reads TGCGCCAGCAGCCTCACCGGGACCAGGGGGGATGGCTACACCTTC. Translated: CASSLTGTRGDGYTF.

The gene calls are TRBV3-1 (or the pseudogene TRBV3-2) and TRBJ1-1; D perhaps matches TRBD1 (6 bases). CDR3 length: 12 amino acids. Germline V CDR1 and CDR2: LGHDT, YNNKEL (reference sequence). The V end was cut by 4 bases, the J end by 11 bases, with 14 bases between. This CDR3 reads CASSRDGQNAFF. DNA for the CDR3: TGTGCCAGCAGCCGGGACGGACAGAACGCTTTCTTT.

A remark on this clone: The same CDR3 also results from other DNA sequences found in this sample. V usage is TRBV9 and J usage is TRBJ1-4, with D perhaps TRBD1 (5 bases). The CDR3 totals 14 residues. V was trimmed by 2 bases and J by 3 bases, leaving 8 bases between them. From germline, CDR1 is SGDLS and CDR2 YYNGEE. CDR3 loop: CASSVGGANEKLFF. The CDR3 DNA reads TGTGCCAGCAGCGTGGGGGGTGCTAATGAAAAACTGTTTTTT.

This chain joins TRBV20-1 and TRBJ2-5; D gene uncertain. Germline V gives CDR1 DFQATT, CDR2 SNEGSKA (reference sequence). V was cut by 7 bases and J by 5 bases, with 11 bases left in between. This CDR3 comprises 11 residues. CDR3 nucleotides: TGCAGTGTAATCTCCGAGGAGACCCAGTACTTC. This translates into CSVISEETQYF.

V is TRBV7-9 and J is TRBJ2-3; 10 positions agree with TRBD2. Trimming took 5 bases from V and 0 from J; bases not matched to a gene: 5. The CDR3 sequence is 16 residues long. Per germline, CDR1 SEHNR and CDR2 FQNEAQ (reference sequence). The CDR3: CASSLSGGTSTDTQYF. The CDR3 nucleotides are TGTGCCAGCAGCCTTAGCGGGGGGACTAGCACAGATACGCAGTATTTT.

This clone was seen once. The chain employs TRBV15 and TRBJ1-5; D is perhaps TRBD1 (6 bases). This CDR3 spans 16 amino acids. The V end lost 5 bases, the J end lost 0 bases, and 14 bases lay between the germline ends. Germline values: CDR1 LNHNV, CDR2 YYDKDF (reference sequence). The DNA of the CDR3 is TGTGCCACCAGCGTTTACAGGGAACTTAGCAATCAGCCCCAGCATTTT. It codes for CATSVYRELSNQPQHF.

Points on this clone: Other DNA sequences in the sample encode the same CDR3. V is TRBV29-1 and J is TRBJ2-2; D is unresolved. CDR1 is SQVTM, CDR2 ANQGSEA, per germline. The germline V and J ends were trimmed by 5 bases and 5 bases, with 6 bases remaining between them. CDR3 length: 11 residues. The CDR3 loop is CSVPVTGELFF. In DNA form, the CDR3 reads TGCAGCGTTCCGGTGACCGGGGAGCTGTTTTTT.

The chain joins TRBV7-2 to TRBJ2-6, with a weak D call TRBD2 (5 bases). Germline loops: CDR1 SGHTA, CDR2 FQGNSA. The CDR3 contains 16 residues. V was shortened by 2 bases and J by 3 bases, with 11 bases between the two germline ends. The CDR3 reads CASSLRTGSGANVLTF. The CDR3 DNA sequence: TGTGCCAGCAGCTTAAGAACGGGGAGTGGGGCCAACGTCCTGACTTTC.

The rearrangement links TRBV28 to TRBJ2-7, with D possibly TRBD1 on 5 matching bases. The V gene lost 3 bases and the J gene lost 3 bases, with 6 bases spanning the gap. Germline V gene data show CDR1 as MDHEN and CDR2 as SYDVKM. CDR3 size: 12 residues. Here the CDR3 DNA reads TGTGCCAGCAGTTTCAGGGTCTACGAGCAGTACTTC. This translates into CASSFRVYEQYF.

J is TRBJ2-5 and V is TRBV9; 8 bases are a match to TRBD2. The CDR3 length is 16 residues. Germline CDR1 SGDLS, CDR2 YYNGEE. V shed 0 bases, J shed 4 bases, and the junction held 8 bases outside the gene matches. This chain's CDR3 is CASSVATGAGGETQYF. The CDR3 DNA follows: TGTGCCAGCAGCGTAGCTACGGGGGCGGGAGGAGAGACCCAGTACTTC.

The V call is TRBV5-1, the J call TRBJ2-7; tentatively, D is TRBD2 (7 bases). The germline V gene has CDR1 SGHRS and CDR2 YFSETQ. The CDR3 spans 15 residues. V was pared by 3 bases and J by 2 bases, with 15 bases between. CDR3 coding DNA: TGCGCCAGCAGCTCGGAGGGGGGGCGCGCCTACGAGCAGTACTTC. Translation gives CASSSEGGRAYEQYF.

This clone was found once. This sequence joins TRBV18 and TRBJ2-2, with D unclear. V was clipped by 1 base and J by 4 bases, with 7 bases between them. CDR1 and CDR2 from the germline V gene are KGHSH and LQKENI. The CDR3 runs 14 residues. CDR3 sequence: CASSPLQVTGELFF. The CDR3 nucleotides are TGTGCCAGCTCACCACTCCAGGTCACCGGGGAGCTGTTTTTT.

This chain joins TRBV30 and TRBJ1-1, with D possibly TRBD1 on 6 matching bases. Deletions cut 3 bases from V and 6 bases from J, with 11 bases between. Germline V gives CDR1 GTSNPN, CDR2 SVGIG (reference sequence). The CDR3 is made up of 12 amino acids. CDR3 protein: CAWRSDSSEAFF. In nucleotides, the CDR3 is TGTGCCTGGAGATCGGACAGCTCTGAAGCTTTCTTT.

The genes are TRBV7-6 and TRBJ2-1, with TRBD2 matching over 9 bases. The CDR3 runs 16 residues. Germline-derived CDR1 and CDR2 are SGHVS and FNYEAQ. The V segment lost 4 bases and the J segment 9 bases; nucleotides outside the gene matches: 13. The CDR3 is CASSSPKGRGGSEQFF. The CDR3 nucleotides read TGTGCCAGCAGCTCCCCAAAGGGGCGGGGGGGGAGTGAGCAGTTCTTC.

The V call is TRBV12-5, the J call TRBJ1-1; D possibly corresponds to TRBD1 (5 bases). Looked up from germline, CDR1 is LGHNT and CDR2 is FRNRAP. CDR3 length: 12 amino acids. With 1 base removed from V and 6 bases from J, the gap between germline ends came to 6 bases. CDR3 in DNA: TGTGCTAGTGGTTTGGGGGGCCCTGAAGCTTTCTTT. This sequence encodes CASGLGGPEAFF.

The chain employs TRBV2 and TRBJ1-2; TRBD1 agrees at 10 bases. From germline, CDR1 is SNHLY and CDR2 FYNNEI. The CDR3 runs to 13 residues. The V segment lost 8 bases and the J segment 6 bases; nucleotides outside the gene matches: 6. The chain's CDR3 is CASEIGQGDGYTF. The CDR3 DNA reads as TGTGCCAGCGAAATCGGACAGGGGGATGGCTACACCTTC.